The clone carrying this T cell receptor (beta chain) has a handful of counts. Its antigen is not known. Each CDR3 protein gets one entry after TCRdb re-called the RT-PCR reads with MiXCR. The repertoire consists of hundreds of thousands of distinct CDR3 sequences, with approximately 15% occurring once and the leading ten covering 6.5% to 8.5%. The sample belongs to a study of response to subunit inactivated influenza vaccine. Overall study results and limits: Researchers suggested that each seasonal influenza vaccination recruits few new T cells.

There are 18 residues in the CDR3. Trimming stripped 4 bases from V and 4 bases from J, with 22 bases between. The germline gives CDR1 LGHDT, CDR2 YNNKEL (reference sequence). This TCR came from a man between 45 and 60 years old who received an inactivated influenza vaccine. The material was PBMCs from blood, obtained 14 to 15 days before vaccination. The chain links TRBV3-1 to TRBJ2-2; TRBD1 is a possible D gene (6 bases). CDR3 nucleotide sequence: TGTGCCAGCAGCCGGCTGGGGGCGACACCTGGGGCCACCGGGGAGCTGTTTTTT. Amino acids: CASSRLGATPGATGELFF.